This T cell receptor (beta chain) is from a study of blood T cell repertoires in COVID-19 (dated by TCRdb to the early 2020s). With regard to the full study: Samples covering the acute and convalescent phases of COVID-19 were provided by collaborators in the United States, Italy and Spain. The material from the prospective study consisted of cDNA or gDNA derived from T cells, B-cell-depleted T cells, or PBMCs. The dataset comprised deeply sampled blood TCRbeta repertoires from subjects exposed to, actively infected with, or recovered from COVID-19. A freely available public database, intended as a resource for researchers studying the immune response to SARS-CoV-2, is where the repertoires were released. The samples were drawn from two sources: the first 160 participants of the ongoing ImmuneRACE study, and 950 to 1,500 subjects contributed by 6 global collaborators. The sample metadata nearly always contained a de-identified subject ID, COVID-19 status, age in years and sex. Where HLA class I and class II types were available, the types were taken from metadata supplied by the sample provider, not from assay-based typing. The full study reports these points: The quantity of clinical and demographic metadata differed by source and by participant and was supplied without curation.

From V the trimming removes 4 bases and from J it removes 0 bases, while the gene matches leave 5 bases of the junction unaccounted for. The CDR3 has 15 amino acids, counting the end cysteine and phenylalanine. Only the CDR3 part of the read is kept: 45 bases, read in frame from the first base. CDR1 and CDR2 (MGHRA, YSYEKL) derive from the germline V gene. TCRbeta CDR3 regions were amplified from genomic DNA using the immunoSEQ Assay, a bias-controlled multiplex PCR. The authors' analysis ran thus. The number of nucleated cells in each sample was estimated from the amplification of reference gene primers within the assay. Sequence reads were collapsed and filtered to measure the absolute abundance of every unique TCRbeta CDR3 rearrangement. For each sample, productive Simpson clonality was calculated as the square root of Simpson's diversity index across productive rearrangements. Drawn from immuneACCESS, this table holds only the in-frame rearrangements with V and J called that TCRdb kept. Clones are partly lost; checked studies trace under half to an unresolved V gene and leave the rest unexplained. The V and J calls and clone size are taken from that table; D and trimming were inferred from the DNA. The sample data list 350,000 to 450,000 clones, and less than 90% of these were observed just once. The biggest ten clones account for approximately 5% of the sample.

Remarks on this clone: This receptor's antigen is unknown. Base-call qualities are not available, and no considerably larger clone is one nucleotide away.

Participants in the prospective study were aged roughly 18 to 89 years, lived in about two dozen United States geographic areas, and enrolled through a virtual design. In the prospective study, cohorts were assigned on the basis of participant-reported clinical history obtained from a screening survey and a study questionnaire. For ImmuneRACE Cohort 3, a participant was defined as recovered based on two consecutive negative NP/OP PCR tests, clearance by a healthcare professional, or resolution of symptoms. In the prospective study, mobile phlebotomists collected whole blood, serum and a nasopharyngeal or oropharyngeal swab from each participant. Participants in the prospective study had the option to provide additional blood draws and questionnaires over a 2-month period. Before DNA extraction, prospective study blood samples were shipped either frozen or at room temperature.

The material sequenced was PBMCs or T cells enriched from blood (not recorded which). The rearranged chain carries TRBV4-1 and TRBJ1-1; 7 central nucleotides agree with TRBD1. The sequence derives from a woman aged 45-59 years who had recovered from COVID-19. The nucleotide sequence reads TGCGCCAGCAGCCTACAACAGGGGATGAACACTGAAGCTTTCTTT. Translation gives CASSLQQGMNTEAFF.